This entry lists 5 T cell receptor beta chains sequenced from one sample in a study of cytomegalovirus exposure and HLA in healthy donors. The PCR was carried out with 60 Vbeta primers and 13 Jbeta primers. Sequencing was performed with immunoSEQ multiplex PCR; in TCRdb, only in-frame clones are kept and a portion is missing. Of about 200,000 clones listed, about 88% were seen once; the top ten hold approximately 1.5%. The specimen sequenced was PBMCs. These receptors were collected from a woman aged 18-29 years in good health and CMV-seronegative.

As for this clone: Distinct nucleotide sequences in the sample also encode this CDR3. Here the CDR3 reads CASSLVGAGTEAFF. DNA of the CDR3: TGCGCCAGCAGCTTGGTTGGCGCAGGGACTGAAGCTTTCTTT. The chain carries TRBV5-1 and TRBJ1-1; tentative D call: TRBD1 (5 bases). This CDR3 region has 14 residues. Germline CDR1 reads SGHRS; CDR2 reads YFSETQ. Between the trimmed V and J ends, which lost 0 bases and 5 bases, there was a span of 11 bases.

The chain is built from TRBV5-1 and TRBJ2-2, with D uncertain. Looked up from germline, CDR1 is SGHRS and CDR2 is YFSETQ. CDR3 size: 13 residues. V lost 0 bases and J 6 bases, leaving 6 bases between the germline ends. CDR3 residues: CASSLVAAGELFF. The CDR3 DNA is TGCGCCAGCAGCTTGGTGGCAGCCGGGGAGCTGTTTTTT.

The chain's CDR3 is CASSDTQGVYGYTF. The CDR3 nucleotides are TGTGCCAGCAGCGATACACAGGGAGTCTATGGCTACACCTTC. The V call is TRBV7-9, the J call TRBJ1-2, with D maybe TRBD1 (6 bases). CDR3 length: 14 amino acids. The V gene lost 5 bases and the J gene lost 4 bases, with 14 bases spanning the gap. Germline V gene data show CDR1 as SEHNR and CDR2 as FQNEAQ (reference sequence).

The chain combines TRBV29-1 with TRBJ2-4; TRBD2 might be the D (5 bases). V was shortened by 6 bases and J by 7 bases, with 16 bases between the two germline ends. The CDR3 totals 13 residues. The germline V gene has CDR1 SQVTM and CDR2 ANQGSEA. CDR3 amino acids: CSVRADLRNIQYF. In DNA, the CDR3 is TGCAGCGTCAGAGCGGACTTAAGGAACATTCAGTACTTC.

This clone was counted a few times. This chain connects TRBV2 to TRBJ2-7, with 8 bases matching TRBD1. Germline assignment: CDR1 SNHLY and CDR2 FYNNEI. CDR3 length: 14 amino acids. Trimming removed 6 bases from V and 0 bases from J; junction bases left unmatched: 4. This CDR3 reads CASRADRGSYEQYF. In DNA, the CDR3 is TGTGCCAGCAGGGCCGACAGGGGCTCCTACGAGCAGTACTTC. The full variable domain, rest sourced from reference TRBV2 and TRBJ2-7, is EPEVTQTPSHQVTQMGQEVILRCVPISNHLYFYWYRQILGQKVEFLVSFYNNEISEKSEIFDDQFSVERPDGSNFTLKIRSTKLEDSAMYFCASRADRGSYEQYFGPGTRLTVT.